This T cell receptor (beta chain) was obtained from a study of blood T cell repertoires in COVID-19. This clone was seen once. Only in-frame clones appear in the TCRdb table, and some are missing; sequencing was by immunoSEQ multiplex PCR. The sample shows over 400,000 clones, more than 80% of them seen only once. The CDR3 is made up of 16 amino acids. Looked up from germline, CDR1 is SGHRS and CDR2 is YFSETQ. J gave up 8 bases and V 3 bases, and 8 bases lay outside the gene matches. The sample consisted of peripheral blood. V usage is TRBV5-1 and J usage is TRBJ2-1; 13 bases agree with TRBD2. The sequence was obtained from a woman aged 30 to 39 with active or convalescent COVID-19. CDR3 DNA sequence: TGCGCCAGCAGCTGGAGGACTAGCGGGAGTACTGATGAGCAGTTCTTC. It is translated as CASSWRTSGSTDEQFF.